A selection of T cell receptor beta chains follows, all from one sample in a study of blood T cell repertoires in COVID-19. The method was immunoSEQ multiplex PCR; TCRdb's version includes in-frame clones alone and lacks a portion of them. Of roughly 72,000 clones in the sample, around 80% were seen once. Sequenced: peripheral blood. These receptors originate from a man between 65 and 85 years old who had recovered from COVID-19. CDR3s include the opening cysteine and the closing phenylalanine or tryptophan. A D gene is named only where the DNA matches it firmly. Some rows have no size entry. The others give once, few or many, or a class for an expanded clone.

abundance	v_gene	j_gene	d_gene	CDR3nt	CDR3aa
.	TRBV5-4	TRBJ1-2	.	TGTGCCAGCAGCACCACAGGGTTGGGCTATGGCTACACCTTC	CASSTTGLGYGYTF
.	TRBV28	TRBJ1-5	.	TGTGCCAGCAGTCCCTGGACAGAGAATCAGCCCCAGCATTTT	CASSPWTENQPQHF
.	TRBV11-2	TRBJ2-1	TRBD2	TGTGCCAGCAGCTATACTAGCGGGGGGACCTACAATGAGCAGTTCTTC	CASSYTSGGTYNEQFF
.	TRBV24-1	TRBJ2-1	.	TGTGCCACCAGTGATGGGGACAATTCGGAGGAGTTCTTC	CATSDGDNSEEFF
.	TRBV6-5	TRBJ1-1	TRBD1	TGTGCCAGCAGAAGCGGACAGGCGACCCTGGGAGCTTTCTTT	CASRSGQATLGAFF
.	TRBV6-1	TRBJ2-7	.	TGTGCCAGCAGTGAAGAGTTTGCTGGAGTTATCTACGAGCAGTACTTC	CASSEEFAGVIYEQYF
.	TRBV5-1	TRBJ2-2	.	TGCGCCAGCAGCTTGGACAGGGGGGAGCTGTTTTTT	CASSLDRGELFF
.	TRBV2	TRBJ1-2	.	TGTGCAGAAGGGAACAGGCCTTCTAACTATGGCTACACCTTC	CAEGNRPSNYGYTF
.	TRBV6-1	TRBJ1-5	.	TGTGCCAGCAGTGCACTCAAGAGGGTCACGGGCAATCAGCCCCAGCATTTT	CASSALKRVTGNQPQHF
once	TRBV18	TRBJ2-1	.	TGTGCCAGCTCACCTAACCCAGGGGTCACCTACAATGAGCAGTTCTTC	CASSPNPGVTYNEQFF
.	TRBV19	TRBJ2-1	TRBD1	TGTGCCAGTAGTTTGACAGGGGGCGGTTACAATGAGCAGTTCTTC	CASSLTGGGYNEQFF
.	TRBV25-1	TRBJ2-7	TRBD2	TGTGCCAGCAGCAGACTAGCGGGACCTTACGAGCAGTACTTC	CASSRLAGPYEQYF